Below, 21 T cell receptor beta chains from the same sample are listed, as sequenced in a study of blood T cell repertoires in COVID-19. Repertoires were generated with immunoSEQ multiplex PCR, while TCRdb's copy carries only in-frame clones and drops some. The sample contains roughly 52,000 clones, roughly four fifths of which appear only once. The specimen was peripheral blood. These receptors were obtained from an elderly man with COVID-19, enrolled during active disease.

This clone turned up a few times. J is TRBJ2-7 and V is TRBV3-1 (or the pseudogene TRBV3-2); TRBD1 might be the D (5 bases). This CDR3 comprises 12 residues. Germline V gives CDR1 LGHDT, CDR2 YNNKEL (reference sequence). Trimming shortened V by 3 bases and J by 5 bases, and 8 bases separated the two germline ends. CDR3 DNA: TGTGCCAGCAGCCACGACAGAAACGAGCAGTACTTC. It is translated as CASSHDRNEQYF.

V usage is TRBV7-2 and J usage is TRBJ2-3, with a tentative D call TRBD1 (6 bases). V was cut by 0 bases and J by 1 base, with 14 bases left in between. From germline, CDR1 is SGHTA and CDR2 FQGNSA. The CDR3 runs 17 residues. As DNA, the CDR3 is TGTGCCAGCAGCTTAGCCCTCGGGAAGGGGGGCACAGATACGCAGTATTTT. Its protein is CASSLALGKGGTDTQYF.

The CDR3 DNA reads TGTGCCTGGAGTCCTCGACTAGGCGGAGGGGATACGCAGTATTTT. Amino acid sequence: CAWSPRLGGGDTQYF. The chain recombines TRBV30 with TRBJ2-3; possible D gene TRBD2, 6 bases. CDR1 GTSNPN and CDR2 SVGIG come from the germline V gene (reference sequence). The CDR3 is made up of 15 amino acids. V was pared by 2 bases and J by 6 bases, with 18 bases between.

This clone has more than one count but fewer than ten. The V gene is TRBV24-1, the J gene TRBJ1-5; D is perhaps TRBD1 (6 bases). Germline lookup yields CDR1 KGHDR and CDR2 SFDVKD. The CDR3 totals 13 residues. V shed 4 bases and J shed 5 bases, with 8 bases lying between them. CDR3: CATSETGYQPQHF. CDR3 coding DNA: TGTGCCACCAGTGAAACAGGGTATCAGCCCCAGCATTTT.

The V and J genes are TRBV19 and TRBJ1-1, with 7 bases fitting TRBD1. Germline CDR1 reads LNHDA; CDR2 reads SQIVND (reference sequence). Trimming cost V 7 bases and J 1 base; bases outside gene matches: 3. The CDR3 is 13 residues long. The DNA for the CDR3 is TGTGCCAGTATTCGGACAGGGAACACTGAAGCTTTCTTT. It translates to CASIRTGNTEAFF.

The chain combines TRBV21-1 with TRBJ2-5; the D segment call TRBD1 is taken from the table without a DNA check. TRBV21-1 corresponds to a pseudogene. This CDR3 has 15 amino acids. CDR3 region: CASRKKGVAGETQYF. The CDR3 DNA is TGTGCCAGCAGAAAAAAGGGGGTCGCGGGAGAGACCCAGTACTTC.

The V gene is TRBV27, the J gene TRBJ2-2; the D is unclear. Germline values: CDR1 MNHEY, CDR2 SMNVEV (reference sequence). This CDR3 has 13 amino acids. V lost 0 bases and J lost 4, with 3 bases in between. CDR3 amino acids: CASSLSSTGELFF. The DNA for the CDR3 is TGTGCCAGCAGTTTATCGAGCACCGGGGAGCTGTTTTTT.

The CDR3: CASRVSRGRDQPQHF. The CDR3 nucleotides are TGTGCCAGTAGAGTGAGCAGGGGTAGAGATCAGCCCCAGCATTTT. The gene calls are TRBV19 and TRBJ1-5; D may be TRBD1 (6 bases). Germline V gene data show CDR1 as LNHDA and CDR2 as SQIVND (reference sequence). The CDR3 covers 15 residues. V lost 6 bases and J lost 5, with 17 bases in between.

The chain employs TRBV24-1 and TRBJ2-5; 7 bases agree with TRBD1. Unmatched junction bases numbered 6, after V lost 4 bases and J lost 2 bases. The germline gives CDR1 KGHDR, CDR2 SFDVKD. The CDR3 spans 15 residues. The CDR3 loop is CATSEGQTGQETQYF. CDR3 DNA: TGTGCCACCAGTGAGGGACAGACAGGGCAAGAGACCCAGTACTTC.

This sequence joins TRBV30 and TRBJ2-6, with D tentatively TRBD1 (5 bases). CDR1 is GTSNPN and CDR2 is SVGIG in the germline V gene (reference sequence). This CDR3 comprises 16 residues. Trimming removed 3 bases from V and 0 bases from J, with 12 bases in between. CDR3 DNA: TGTGCCTGGAGCTTGGGGCCACTCTCTGGGGCCAACGTCCTGACTTTC. It yields the protein CAWSLGPLSGANVLTF.

The chain couples TRBV6-5 to TRBJ1-5; D is undetermined. The CDR3 runs 13 residues. Deletions cut 0 bases from V and 8 bases from J, with 8 bases between. The germline V gene encodes CDR1 MNHEY and CDR2 SVGAGI. CDR3 in DNA: TGTGCCAGCAGTTACTCAGTGAGTGAGCCCCAGCATTTT. Protein product: CASSYSVSEPQHF.

The table lists this clone with a few counts. V and J are TRBV3-1 (or the pseudogene TRBV3-2) and TRBJ1-5; maybe TRBD1 (5 bases). This CDR3 spans 14 amino acids. V lost 4 bases and J lost 8, with 15 bases in between. Germline V gene data show CDR1 as LGHDT and CDR2 as YNNKEL (reference sequence). CDR3 sequence reads: CASSRASGGEPQHF. CDR3 bases: TGTGCCAGCAGCCGAGCCTCCGGGGGGGAGCCCCAGCATTTT.

The CDR3 coding sequence is TGTGCCAGCACCTCGGGGGGGGGACTCTATGGCTACACCTTC. This encodes CASTSGGGLYGYTF. The chain uses TRBV28 and TRBJ1-2; a possible D gene is TRBD1 (5 bases). Germline values: CDR1 MDHEN, CDR2 SYDVKM. The CDR3 is 14 residues long. Trimming removed 7 bases at V and 4 bases at J, with 16 bases between.

Only one count was recorded for this clone. This chain uses TRBV28 with TRBJ1-2; 7 nucleotides match TRBD1. After removal of 8 bases from V and 8 bases from J, the junction contained 8 bases not matched to a gene. CDR3 length equals 12 residues. Germline assignment: CDR1 MDHEN and CDR2 SYDVKM. The DNA for the CDR3 is TGTGCCAGCCTTCCGACAGGGCACGGCTACACCTTC. Translation: CASLPTGHGYTF.

V gene TRBV7-2 combines with J gene TRBJ1-4; tentatively, D is TRBD1 (6 bases). The CDR3 is 14 residues long. The V and J ends lost 4 bases and 6 bases respectively, with 12 bases between them. From germline, CDR1 is SGHTA and CDR2 FQGNSA. As DNA, the CDR3 is TGTGCCAGCAGCTCTCAGGGGAGAGATGAAAAACTGTTTTTT. Amino acid sequence: CASSSQGRDEKLFF.

The chain joins TRBV7-2 to TRBJ2-1; 10 positions agree with TRBD1. Germline values: CDR1 SGHTA, CDR2 FQGNSA. This CDR3 contains 16 residues. V was clipped by 5 bases and J by 5 bases; unmatched bases: 9. Here the CDR3 reads CASSQQAGQGNNEQFF. The CDR3 nucleotides are TGTGCCAGCAGCCAACAGGCGGGACAGGGGAACAATGAGCAGTTCTTC.

The chain recombines TRBV19 with TRBJ2-2; 14 nucleotides line up with TRBD2. The V segment lost 8 bases and the J segment 4 bases; nucleotides outside the gene matches: 6. Germline V gene lookup returns CDR1 LNHDA and CDR2 SQIVND (reference sequence). This CDR3 region has 16 residues. CDR3 nucleotide sequence: TGTGCCAGTCAGACTAGCGGGAGGGCTTTCACCGGGGAGCTGTTTTTT. Its protein is CASQTSGRAFTGELFF.

The V and J genes are TRBV7-2 and TRBJ1-5; D call uncertain. V was clipped by 1 base and J by 1 base, with 5 bases between them. This CDR3 contains 14 residues. Per the germline V gene, CDR1 is SGHTA and CDR2 is FQGNSA. The CDR3 reads CASSLGRSNQPQHF. The CDR3 nucleotides read TGTGCCAGCAGCTTAGGCAGAAGCAATCAGCCCCAGCATTTT.

CDR3 sequence: CASSPGTSGFYYEQYV. Written as DNA, the CDR3 is TGTGCCAGCAGCCCCGGGACTAGCGGCTTTTACTACGAGCAGTACGTC. The chain combines TRBV5-5 with TRBJ2-7, with 11 nucleotides matching TRBD2. V lost 4 bases and J lost 3; bases outside the gene matches: 9. Germline CDR1 is SGHKS and CDR2 is YYEKEE (reference sequence). The CDR3 spans 16 residues.

DNA for the CDR3: TGTGCCAGCAGCCCCTTGGGCGGGAGCAATCAGCCCCAGCATTTT. The encoded protein is CASSPLGGSNQPQHF. The rearrangement joins TRBV9 to TRBJ1-5; D remains ambiguous. The V end was cut by 4 bases, the J end by 1 base, with 12 bases between. Per the germline V gene, CDR1 is SGDLS and CDR2 is YYNGEE. The CDR3 runs to 15 residues.

V is TRBV3-1 (or the pseudogene TRBV3-2) and J is TRBJ1-2, with 7 bases that match TRBD1. Germline CDR1 and CDR2: LGHDT and YNNKEL (reference sequence). Trimming took 11 bases from V and 2 from J; bases not matched to a gene: 5. This CDR3 has 12 amino acids. The CDR3 spells CASGQTNYGYTF. In DNA, the CDR3 is TGTGCCTCGGGACAGACAAACTATGGCTACACCTTC.